The rows below give T cell receptor beta chains drawn from one sample of a study of human T cells and chemical hapten exposure. TCRdb re-derived calls from the RACE reads in MiXCR, one entry per CDR3 protein. Among roughly 100,000 distinct CDR3 sequences listed, just under 9% were seen once. The sample consisted of whole blood. These receptors were taken from a female donor in good health. Some clones in this sample may be carry-over from other donors' samples. The CDR3 runs from the conserved cysteine through the conserved F or W. Each record gives: D gene, J gene, V gene, clone size, CDR3 protein, CDR3 DNA. A D gene is named only where the DNA matches it firmly. Clone size is shown for a subset of rows, as once, few, many or a class of expanded clone.

d_gene: TRBD1; j_gene: TRBJ1-1; v_gene: TRBV30; abundance: many; CDR3aa: CAWGDRNTEAFF; CDR3nt: TGTGCCTGGGGGGACAGGAACACTGAAGCTTTCTTT
d_gene: NA; j_gene: TRBJ2-2; v_gene: TRBV6-5; abundance: NA; CDR3aa: CASRQDRFTGELFF; CDR3nt: TGTGCCAGCAGACAGGACCGATTCACCGGGGAGCTGTTTTTT
d_gene: NA; j_gene: TRBJ1-1; v_gene: TRBV25-1; abundance: many; CDR3aa: CASSRQLNTEAFF; CDR3nt: TGTGCCAGCAGCCGGCAATTGAACACTGAAGCTTTCTTT
d_gene: TRBD1; j_gene: TRBJ1-4; v_gene: TRBV7-9; abundance: NA; CDR3aa: CASSYTGVAEKLFF; CDR3nt: TGTGCCAGCAGCTATACAGGGGTGGCGGAAAAACTGTTTTTT
d_gene: NA; j_gene: TRBJ1-6; v_gene: TRBV7-9; abundance: many; CDR3aa: CASSFPLSPLHF; CDR3nt: TGTGCCAGCAGCTTTCCTCTATCACCCCTCCACTTT
d_gene: TRBD1; j_gene: TRBJ2-7; v_gene: TRBV4-3; abundance: few; CDR3aa: CASSQEGQGRYEQYF; CDR3nt: TGCGCCAGCAGCCAAGAGGGACAGGGGAGATACGAGCAGTACTTC
d_gene: NA; j_gene: TRBJ2-2; v_gene: TRBV2; abundance: few; CDR3aa: CASSVVGANTGELFF; CDR3nt: TGTGCCAGCAGTGTTGTTGGGGCGAACACCGGGGAGCTGTTTTTT
d_gene: NA; j_gene: TRBJ2-4; v_gene: TRBV20-1; abundance: few; CDR3aa: CSAGAVAKNIQYF; CDR3nt: TGCAGTGCTGGAGCGGTAGCCAAAAACATTCAGTACTTC
d_gene: NA; j_gene: TRBJ2-3; v_gene: TRBV11-3; abundance: NA; CDR3aa: CASSRRADTQYF; CDR3nt: TGTGCCAGCAGCCGCAGGGCTGATACGCAGTATTTT
d_gene: TRBD1; j_gene: TRBJ1-4; v_gene: TRBV5-1; abundance: many; CDR3aa: CASSLGGATNEKLFF; CDR3nt: TGTGCCAGCAGCTTAGGGGGCGCAACTAATGAAAAACTGTTTTTT
d_gene: NA; j_gene: TRBJ1-4; v_gene: TRBV6-4; abundance: NA; CDR3aa: CASTVREEKLFF; CDR3nt: TGTGCCAGCACTGTCAGGGAGGAGAAACTGTTTTTT
d_gene: NA; j_gene: TRBJ2-7; v_gene: TRBV25-1; abundance: many; CDR3aa: CASSESPWLEQYF; CDR3nt: TGTGCCAGCAGTGAATCACCGTGGCTCGAGCAGTACTTC
d_gene: NA; j_gene: TRBJ2-3; v_gene: TRBV6-2/TRBV6-3; abundance: few; CDR3aa: CASSYSPRADTTDTQYF; CDR3nt: TGTGCCAGCAGTTACTCGCCCCGGGCGGATACCACAGATACGCAGTATTTT
d_gene: TRBD2; j_gene: TRBJ2-3; v_gene: TRBV2; abundance: few; CDR3aa: CATARGLAGTDTQYF; CDR3nt: TGTGCCACCGCTAGGGGACTAGCGGGAACAGATACGCAGTATTTT
d_gene: NA; j_gene: TRBJ2-1; v_gene: TRBV28; abundance: many; CDR3aa: CASSLDSSYNEQFF; CDR3nt: TGTGCCAGCAGTTTAGACAGCTCCTACAATGAGCAGTTCTTC
d_gene: NA; j_gene: TRBJ2-3; v_gene: TRBV30; abundance: few; CDR3aa: CAWGPLRDTQYF; CDR3nt: TGTGCCTGGGGGCCCCTGAGAGATACGCAGTATTTT
d_gene: TRBD1; j_gene: TRBJ2-5; v_gene: TRBV11-3; abundance: NA; CDR3aa: CASSNPDRGGETQYF; CDR3nt: TGTGCCAGCAGCAATCCCGACAGGGGCGGAGAGACCCAGTACTTC
d_gene: TRBD1; j_gene: TRBJ1-5; v_gene: TRBV18; abundance: few; CDR3aa: CASSPGQGKNQPQHF; CDR3nt: TGTGCCAGCTCACCGGGACAGGGAAAAAATCAGCCCCAGCATTTT
d_gene: NA; j_gene: TRBJ1-1; v_gene: TRBV6-5; abundance: NA; CDR3aa: CASSSSPSSTRDTEAFF; CDR3nt: TGTGCCAGCAGTTCCTCCCCATCGAGTACTCGGGACACTGAAGCTTTCTTT
d_gene: TRBD2; j_gene: TRBJ2-4; v_gene: TRBV7-2; abundance: few; CDR3aa: CASSWTSGSKNIQYF; CDR3nt: TGTGCCAGCTCATGGACTAGCGGGAGTAAGAACATTCAGTACTTC
d_gene: TRBD1; j_gene: TRBJ2-7; v_gene: TRBV28; abundance: many; CDR3aa: CASNSFRTGSSHEQYF; CDR3nt: TGTGCCAGCAACTCTTTTCGGACAGGGAGTTCCCACGAGCAGTACTTC
d_gene: TRBD2; j_gene: TRBJ2-1; v_gene: TRBV6-1; abundance: many; CDR3aa: CASRYQRENEQFF; CDR3nt: TGTGCCAGCAGATATCAGCGGGAGAATGAGCAGTTCTTC
d_gene: TRBD1; j_gene: TRBJ1-2; v_gene: TRBV4-1; abundance: NA; CDR3aa: CASSQGDRVEGYTF; CDR3nt: TGCGCCAGCAGCCAAGGAGACAGGGTCGAAGGCTACACCTTC
d_gene: NA; j_gene: TRBJ1-5; v_gene: TRBV20-1; abundance: NA; CDR3aa: CSARRGGRTSNQPQHF; CDR3nt: TGCAGTGCTAGACGGGGGGGCCGAACTAGCAATCAGCCCCAGCATTTT
d_gene: NA; j_gene: TRBJ2-3; v_gene: TRBV10-3; abundance: NA; CDR3aa: CATRIGPSTDTQYF; CDR3nt: TGTGCCACAAGGATAGGGCCTAGCACAGATACGCAGTATTTT
d_gene: NA; j_gene: TRBJ2-1; v_gene: TRBV6-2/TRBV6-3; abundance: many; CDR3aa: CASSYLAYEQFF; CDR3nt: TGTGCCAGCAGTTACCTAGCGTATGAGCAGTTCTTC
d_gene: TRBD1; j_gene: TRBJ2-5; v_gene: TRBV28; abundance: NA; CDR3aa: CASSNDRGQETQYF; CDR3nt: TGTGCCAGCAGTAACGACAGGGGGCAAGAGACCCAGTACTTC
d_gene: TRBD1; j_gene: TRBJ1-2; v_gene: TRBV19; abundance: few; CDR3aa: CASSIDRGWGYTF; CDR3nt: TGTGCCAGTAGTATCGACAGGGGATGGGGCTACACCTTC
d_gene: NA; j_gene: TRBJ1-4; v_gene: TRBV6-1; abundance: many; CDR3aa: CASSDRGGRYEKLFF; CDR3nt: TGTGCCAGCAGTGATCGGGGAGGGCGTTATGAAAAACTGTTTTTT
d_gene: TRBD1; j_gene: TRBJ1-2; v_gene: TRBV15; abundance: NA; CDR3aa: CATSSGQGIVACGYTF; CDR3nt: TGTGCCACCAGCAGTGGACAGGGTATTGTTGCATGTGGCTACACCTTC
d_gene: NA; j_gene: TRBJ1-4; v_gene: TRBV30; abundance: NA; CDR3aa: CACQTREKLFF; CDR3nt: TGTGCCTGTCAGACACGGGAAAAACTGTTTTTT
d_gene: TRBD2; j_gene: TRBJ2-7; v_gene: TRBV20-1; abundance: many; CDR3aa: CSAFGTSGTYEQYF; CDR3nt: TGCAGTGCCTTCGGGACTAGCGGTACCTACGAGCAGTACTTC
d_gene: NA; j_gene: TRBJ2-7; v_gene: TRBV6-5; abundance: many; CDR3aa: CASTLGGGAEDEQYF; CDR3nt: TGTGCCAGCACCTTAGGGGGGGGCGCCGAGGACGAGCAGTACTTC
d_gene: TRBD2; j_gene: TRBJ2-1; v_gene: TRBV20-1; abundance: few; CDR3aa: CSARSGTSGGNEQFF; CDR3nt: TGCAGTGCTAGATCCGGGACTAGTGGGGGCAATGAGCAGTTCTTC
d_gene: TRBD2; j_gene: TRBJ2-1; v_gene: TRBV12-3/TRBV12-4; abundance: few; CDR3aa: CASSQKLAGVFNEQFF; CDR3nt: TGTGCCAGCAGCCAAAAACTAGCGGGAGTTTTCAATGAGCAGTTCTTC
d_gene: TRBD1; j_gene: TRBJ2-1; v_gene: TRBV24-1; abundance: NA; CDR3aa: CATSDRSGGSYNEQFF; CDR3nt: TGTGCCACCAGTGATCGTTCAGGGGGATCCTACAATGAGCAGTTCTTC
d_gene: NA; j_gene: TRBJ2-7; v_gene: TRBV25-1; abundance: many; CDR3aa: CASSESGMGSYEQYF; CDR3nt: TGTGCCAGCAGTGAATCAGGGATGGGCTCCTACGAGCAGTACTTC
d_gene: NA; j_gene: TRBJ1-2; v_gene: TRBV6-5; abundance: few; CDR3aa: CASSWDTTNYGYTF; CDR3nt: TGTGCCAGCAGTTGGGACACTACTAACTATGGCTACACCTTC
d_gene: NA; j_gene: TRBJ2-6; v_gene: TRBV28; abundance: few; CDR3aa: CASSFIGTGANVLTF; CDR3nt: TGTGCCAGCAGTTTCATAGGAACCGGGGCCAACGTCCTGACTTTC
d_gene: NA; j_gene: TRBJ1-1; v_gene: TRBV5-5; abundance: NA; CDR3aa: CASSPTSGTEAFF; CDR3nt: TGTGCCAGCAGCCCTACCAGCGGGACTGAAGCTTTCTTT
d_gene: TRBD1; j_gene: TRBJ1-5; v_gene: TRBV20-1; abundance: few; CDR3aa: CSAAGQYSNQPQHF; CDR3nt: TGCAGTGCAGCGGGACAGTATAGCAATCAGCCCCAGCATTTT
d_gene: NA; j_gene: TRBJ2-1; v_gene: TRBV11-2; abundance: few; CDR3aa: CASSLADGEVNEQFF; CDR3nt: TGTGCCAGCAGCCTAGCAGACGGGGAGGTGAATGAGCAGTTCTTC
d_gene: NA; j_gene: TRBJ2-7; v_gene: TRBV7-2; abundance: few; CDR3aa: CASSYRAIGGEQYF; CDR3nt: TGTGCCAGCAGCTATCGGGCCATCGGGGGCGAGCAGTACTTC
d_gene: TRBD2; j_gene: TRBJ2-1; v_gene: TRBV2; abundance: NA; CDR3aa: CASRLRTSGADEQFF; CDR3nt: TGTGCCAGCAGATTGCGGACTAGCGGGGCGGATGAGCAGTTCTTC
d_gene: NA; j_gene: TRBJ2-7; v_gene: TRBV5-1; abundance: NA; CDR3aa: CASSRTGSMNYEQYF; CDR3nt: TGCGCCAGCAGCCGCACGGGGTCCATGAACTACGAGCAGTACTTC
d_gene: TRBD1; j_gene: TRBJ1-1; v_gene: TRBV30; abundance: NA; CDR3aa: CAWSDRGTEAFF; CDR3nt: TGTGCCTGGAGTGACAGGGGCACTGAAGCTTTCTTT
d_gene: TRBD1; j_gene: TRBJ1-2; v_gene: TRBV20-1; abundance: few; CDR3aa: CSATTGDGYTF; CDR3nt: TGCAGTGCTACGACAGGGGATGGCTACACCTTC
d_gene: NA; j_gene: TRBJ2-3; v_gene: TRBV30; abundance: few; CDR3aa: CAWSVPSTDTQYF; CDR3nt: TGTGCCTGGAGTGTACCTAGCACAGATACGCAGTATTTT
d_gene: NA; j_gene: TRBJ1-1; v_gene: TRBV29-1; abundance: NA; CDR3aa: CSVATGNTEAFF; CDR3nt: TGCAGCGTTGCTACTGGGAACACTGAAGCTTTCTTT